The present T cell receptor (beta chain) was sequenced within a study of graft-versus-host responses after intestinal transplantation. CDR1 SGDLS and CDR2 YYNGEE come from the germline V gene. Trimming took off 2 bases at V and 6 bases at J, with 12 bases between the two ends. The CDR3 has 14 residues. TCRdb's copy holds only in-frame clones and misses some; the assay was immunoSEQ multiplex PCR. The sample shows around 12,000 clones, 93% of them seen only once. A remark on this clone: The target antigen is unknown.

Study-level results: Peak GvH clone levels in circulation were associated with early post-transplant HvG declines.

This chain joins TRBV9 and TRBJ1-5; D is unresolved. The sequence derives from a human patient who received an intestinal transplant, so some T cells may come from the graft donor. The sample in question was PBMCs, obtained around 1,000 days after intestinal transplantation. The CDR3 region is CASSVGPGSQPQHF. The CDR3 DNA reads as TGTGCCAGCAGCGTTGGCCCCGGTAGTCAGCCCCAGCATTTT.